This T cell receptor (beta chain) comes out of a study of OX40 agonist ivuxolimab in advanced cancers. Repertoires were generated with immunoSEQ multiplex PCR, while TCRdb's copy carries only in-frame clones and drops some. The sample has 70,000 to 85,000 clones; around 84% are singletons. Sequences were derived from CD4+ or CD8+ T cells sorted from blood, sampled in a trial of the OX40 agonist ivuxolimab. This TCR came from an adult with an advanced solid tumor such as melanoma, head and neck, liver or kidney cancer.

This CDR3 reads CASSPTGGVYGYTF. The CDR3 region has the DNA TGTGCCAGCAGCCCCACAGGGGGTGTCTATGGCTACACCTTC. V usage is TRBV7-9 and J usage is TRBJ1-2; TRBD1 matches 8 bases. The J segment lost 4 bases and the V segment lost 5 bases, leaving 6 bases of the junction unmatched. Germline V gene data show CDR1 as SEHNR and CDR2 as FQNEAQ (reference sequence). The CDR3 sequence is 14 residues long.